Presented here are 11 T cell receptor beta chains from one specimen sequenced in a study of beta chain features in type 1 diabetes. The study's findings and limits: Shortening of TCRB CDR3s, moderate but significant, appeared in all four CD4+ subsets of Type 1 diabetes patients.

Sequencing targeted expressed TCRB transcripts, as all isolated RNA had been reverse transcribed. The assay was immunoSEQ multiplex PCR, and TCRdb's table has in-frame clones only and misses some. The repertoire consists of a few hundred thousand clones, with 16% occurring once and the leading ten covering 0.065% to 0.1%. These receptors' antigens are unknown. Sequencing used naive CD4+ T cells from blood. Receptors originate from a man aged 30-40 years with type 1 diabetes.

This clone has just a few counts. The chain uses TRBV11-2 and TRBJ2-3; 7 nucleotides match TRBD1. Germline V lookup: CDR1 SGHAT, CDR2 FQNNGV. The V segment lost 1 base and the J segment 5 bases; nucleotides outside the gene matches: 6. The CDR3 length is 15 residues. DNA for the CDR3: TGTGCCAGCAGCTTAGGGCAGGGGGAGATAGATACGCAGTATTTT. It specifies CASSLGQGEIDTQYF.

The genes are TRBV10-3 and TRBJ2-7, with 8 bases fitting TRBD1. Per the germline V gene, CDR1 is ENHRY and CDR2 is SYGVKD. This CDR3 region has 15 residues. J lost 5 bases, V lost 2 bases, and 8 bases had no gene match. In DNA form, the CDR3 reads TGTGCCATCAGTGAGCCCGGACAGGGTAGGGACGAGCAGTACTTC. It specifies CAISEPGQGRDEQYF.

V and J are TRBV14 and TRBJ2-1; tentatively, D is TRBD1 or TRBD2 (5 bases each). The V gene lost 4 bases and the J gene lost 11 bases, with 21 bases spanning the gap. Germline lookup yields CDR1 SGHDN and CDR2 FVKESK. The CDR3 has 15 residues. This CDR3 is CASSPLEVSGPKQFF. The CDR3 bases are TGTGCCAGCAGCCCCCTCGAGGTTTCGGGGCCGAAGCAGTTCTTC.

This clone was picked up a small number of times. CDR3 sequence reads: CASGRAGEQYF. In DNA, the CDR3 is TGTGCCAGCGGCAGGGCGGGCGAGCAGTACTTC. This sequence joins TRBV7-2 and TRBJ2-7, with D possibly called TRBD1 or TRBD2 (5 bases each). The CDR3 loop spans 11 amino acids. Germline V gene data show CDR1 as SGHTA and CDR2 as FQGNSA. The ends were cut back, 8 bases at V and 6 bases at J, with 11 bases in the middle.

The rearrangement uses TRBV6-6 and TRBJ2-1; 8 bases are shared with TRBD2. V gave up 4 bases and J gave up 7 bases; unmatched junction bases: 9. The CDR3 loop spans 15 amino acids. Germline values: CDR1 MNHNY, CDR2 SVGAGI (reference sequence). As DNA, the CDR3 is TGTGCCAGCAGTTCCGCAGTAGCGGGAACAAATGAGCAGTTCTTC. As protein: CASSSAVAGTNEQFF.

This chain joins TRBV29-1 and TRBJ2-3, with 7 bases fitting TRBD2. The CDR3 is 15 amino acids. Germline values: CDR1 SQVTM, CDR2 ANQGSEA. V shed 6 bases and J 3 bases; nucleotides not matched to a gene: 12. The CDR3 spells CSVRNRLAITDTQYF. As DNA, the CDR3 is TGCAGCGTCCGCAACCGACTAGCAATAACAGATACGCAGTATTTT.

The chain employs TRBV4-3 and TRBJ2-5; TRBD2 matches at 9 bases. The CDR3 consists of 14 residues. Germline V lookup: CDR1 LGHNA, CDR2 YSLEER. With 0 bases clipped from V and 7 bases from J, the junction kept 3 bases outside the gene matches. The CDR3 region has the DNA TGCGCCAGCAGCCAAGAACTAGCGGGTGGGACCCAGTACTTC. Residues: CASSQELAGGTQYF.

The J gene is TRBJ2-1, the V gene TRBV7-9; D is unresolved. Germline V gene data show CDR1 as SEHNR and CDR2 as FQNEAQ (reference sequence). The germline V and J ends were trimmed by 1 base and 4 bases, with 11 bases remaining between them. The CDR3 has 15 residues. The DNA of the CDR3 is TGTGCCAGCAGCTTAGAACCGACTGGATACAATGAGCAGTTCTTC. Translation gives CASSLEPTGYNEQFF.

The rearrangement links TRBV7-2 to TRBJ2-1, with 9 bases matching TRBD1. CDR1 is SGHTA, CDR2 FQGNSA, per germline. This CDR3 comprises 15 residues. Trimming cost V 5 bases and J 9 bases; bases outside gene matches: 11. CDR3 in amino acids: CASSPDRGMVGEQFF. CDR3 bases: TGTGCCAGCAGCCCCGACAGGGGGATGGTTGGTGAGCAGTTCTTC.

To note about this clone: This specimen includes other DNA sequences encoding the same CDR3. The chain employs TRBV29-1 and TRBJ2-1; the D is unclear. CDR3 size: 13 residues. Per the germline V gene, CDR1 is SQVTM and CDR2 is ANQGSEA. V was trimmed by 7 bases and J by 0 bases, leaving 10 bases between them. Written as DNA, the CDR3 is TGCAGCGCCGATCGGAGCTCCTACAATGAGCAGTTCTTC. Its protein product is CSADRSSYNEQFF.

This clone has a handful of counts. This sequence joins TRBV30 and TRBJ1-2; D ambiguous. The V end was cut by 1 base, the J end by 8 bases, with 17 bases between. Germline V gene data show CDR1 as GTSNPN and CDR2 as SVGIG (reference sequence). This CDR3 spans 14 amino acids. Written as DNA, the CDR3 is TGTGCCTGGAGTGCATTCGACCCAGCCCTAGGCTACACCTTC. Its translation: CAWSAFDPALGYTF.